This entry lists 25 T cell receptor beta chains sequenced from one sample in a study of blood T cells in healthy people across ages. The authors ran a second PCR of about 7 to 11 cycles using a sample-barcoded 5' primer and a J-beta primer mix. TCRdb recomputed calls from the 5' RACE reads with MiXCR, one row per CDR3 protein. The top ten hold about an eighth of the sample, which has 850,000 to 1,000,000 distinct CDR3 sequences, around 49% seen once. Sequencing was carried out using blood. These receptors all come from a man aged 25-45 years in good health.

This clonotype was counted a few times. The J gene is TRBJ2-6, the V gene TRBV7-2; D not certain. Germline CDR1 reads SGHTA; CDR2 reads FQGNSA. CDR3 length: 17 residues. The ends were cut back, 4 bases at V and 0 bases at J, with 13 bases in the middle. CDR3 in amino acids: CASSSVVLSSGANVLTF. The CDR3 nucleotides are TGTGCCAGCAGCTCCGTTGTACTTAGCTCTGGGGCCAACGTCCTGACTTTC.

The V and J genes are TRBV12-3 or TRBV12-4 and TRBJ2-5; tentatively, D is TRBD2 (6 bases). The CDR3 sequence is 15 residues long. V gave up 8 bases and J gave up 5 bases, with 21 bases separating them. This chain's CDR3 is CASWGDSEGSETQYF. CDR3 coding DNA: TGTGCCAGCTGGGGGGACTCCGAGGGTTCGGAGACCCAGTACTTC.

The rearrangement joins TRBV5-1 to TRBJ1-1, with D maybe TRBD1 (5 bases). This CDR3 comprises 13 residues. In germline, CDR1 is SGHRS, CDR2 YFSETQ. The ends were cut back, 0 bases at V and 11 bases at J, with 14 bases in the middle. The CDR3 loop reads CASSLGQGGTAFF. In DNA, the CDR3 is TGCGCCAGCAGCTTGGGCCAGGGAGGCACCGCTTTCTTT. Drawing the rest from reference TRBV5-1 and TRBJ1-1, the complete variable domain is KAGVTQTPRYLIKTRGQQVTLSCSPISGHRSVSWYQQTPGQGLQFLFEYFSETQRNKGNFPGRFSGRQFSNSRSEMNVSTLELGDSALYLCASSLGQGGTAFFGQGTRLTVV.

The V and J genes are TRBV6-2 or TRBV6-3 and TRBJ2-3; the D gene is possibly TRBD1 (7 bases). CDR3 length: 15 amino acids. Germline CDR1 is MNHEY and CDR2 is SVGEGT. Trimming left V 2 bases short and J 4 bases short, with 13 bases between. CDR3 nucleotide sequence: TGTGCCAGCAGTTACGTCGGCAGGGGGGCAGATACGCAGTATTTT. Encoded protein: CASSYVGRGADTQYF.

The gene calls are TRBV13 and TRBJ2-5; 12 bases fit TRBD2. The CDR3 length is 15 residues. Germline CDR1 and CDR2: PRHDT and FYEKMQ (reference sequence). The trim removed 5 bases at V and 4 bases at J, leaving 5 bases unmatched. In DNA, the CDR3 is TGTGCCAGCAGCCCTCCGACTAGCGGGGGAGAGACCCAGTACTTC. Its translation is CASSPPTSGGETQYF.

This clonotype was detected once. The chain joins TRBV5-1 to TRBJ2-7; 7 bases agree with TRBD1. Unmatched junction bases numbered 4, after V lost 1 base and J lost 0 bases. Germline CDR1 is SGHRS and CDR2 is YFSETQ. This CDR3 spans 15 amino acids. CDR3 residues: CASSLSGQASYEQYF. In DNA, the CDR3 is TGCGCCAGCAGCTTGTCTGGACAGGCCTCCTACGAGCAGTACTTC.

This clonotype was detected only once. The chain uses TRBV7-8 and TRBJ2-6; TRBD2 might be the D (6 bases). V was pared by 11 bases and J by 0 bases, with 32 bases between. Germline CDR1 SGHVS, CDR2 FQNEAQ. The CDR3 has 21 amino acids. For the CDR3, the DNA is TGTGCCGGCCACAACGACCGGACTACTCCCCCCCTGAGCTCTGGGGCCAACGTCCTGACTTTC. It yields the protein CAGHNDRTTPPLSSGANVLTF.

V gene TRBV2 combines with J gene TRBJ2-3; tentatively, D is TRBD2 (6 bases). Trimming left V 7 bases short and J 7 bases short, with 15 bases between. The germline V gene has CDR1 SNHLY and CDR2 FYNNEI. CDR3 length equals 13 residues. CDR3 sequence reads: CASKGGLPYTQYF. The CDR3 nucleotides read TGTGCCAGCAAGGGCGGACTACCCTATACGCAGTATTTT. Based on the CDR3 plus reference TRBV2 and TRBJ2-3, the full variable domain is EPEVTQTPSHQVTQMGQEVILRCVPISNHLYFYWYRQILGQKVEFLVSFYNNEISEKSEIFDDQFSVERPDGSNFTLKIRSTKLEDSAMYFCASKGGLPYTQYFGPGTRLTVL.

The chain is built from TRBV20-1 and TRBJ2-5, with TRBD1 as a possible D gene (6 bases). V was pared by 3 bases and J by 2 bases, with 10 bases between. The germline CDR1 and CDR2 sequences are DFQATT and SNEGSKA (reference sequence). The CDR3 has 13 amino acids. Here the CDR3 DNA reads TGCAGTGCTAGGGGGACATCTCAAGAGACCCAGTACTTC. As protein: CSARGTSQETQYF.

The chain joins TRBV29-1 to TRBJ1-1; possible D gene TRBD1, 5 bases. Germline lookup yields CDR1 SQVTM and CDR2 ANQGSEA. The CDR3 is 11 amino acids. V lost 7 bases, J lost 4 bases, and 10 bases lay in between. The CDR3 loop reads CSAGAGTEAFF. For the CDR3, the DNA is TGCAGCGCCGGGGCTGGCACTGAAGCTTTCTTT.

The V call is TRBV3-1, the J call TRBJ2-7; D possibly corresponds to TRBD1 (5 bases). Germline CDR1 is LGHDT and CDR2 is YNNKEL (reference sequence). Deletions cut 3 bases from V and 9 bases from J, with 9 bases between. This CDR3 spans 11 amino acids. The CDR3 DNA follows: TGTGCCAGCAGCCATGCTCAGGGGCAGTACTTC. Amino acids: CASSHAQGQYF.

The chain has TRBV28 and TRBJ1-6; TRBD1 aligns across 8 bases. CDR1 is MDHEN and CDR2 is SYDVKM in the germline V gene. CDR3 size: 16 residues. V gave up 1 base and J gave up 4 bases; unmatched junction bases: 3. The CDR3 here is CASSLLTGAYNSPLHF. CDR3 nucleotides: TGTGCCAGCAGTTTATTGACAGGGGCTTATAATTCACCCCTCCACTTT.

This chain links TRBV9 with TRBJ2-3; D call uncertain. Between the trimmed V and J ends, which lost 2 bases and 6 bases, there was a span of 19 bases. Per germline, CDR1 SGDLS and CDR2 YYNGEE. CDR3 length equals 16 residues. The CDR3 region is CASSVFPGPRADTQYF. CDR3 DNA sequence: TGTGCCAGCAGCGTCTTCCCCGGGCCCCGGGCGGATACGCAGTATTTT.

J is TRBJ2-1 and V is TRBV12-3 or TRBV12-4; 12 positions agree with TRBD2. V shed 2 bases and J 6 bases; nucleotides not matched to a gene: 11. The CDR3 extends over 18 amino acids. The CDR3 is CASSLRSRLAGGVNEQFF. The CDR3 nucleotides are TGTGCCAGCAGTTTACGGTCGCGTCTAGCGGGGGGGGTCAATGAGCAGTTCTTC.

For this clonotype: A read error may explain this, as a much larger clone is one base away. CDR3 DNA sequence: TGTGCCAGCAGTGACGGGAGCGGCTACACCTTC. Amino acids: CASSDGSGYTF. The V and J genes are TRBV25-1 and TRBJ1-2, with D uncertain. The V end was cut by 3 bases, the J end by 8 bases, with 7 bases between. Germline loops: CDR1 MGHDK, CDR2 SYGVNS. This CDR3 comprises 11 residues.

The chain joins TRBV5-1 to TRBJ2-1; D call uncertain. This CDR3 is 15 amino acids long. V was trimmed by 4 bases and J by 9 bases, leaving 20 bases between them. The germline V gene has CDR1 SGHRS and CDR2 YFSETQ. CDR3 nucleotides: TGCGCCAGCAGCATTGTAGAACGGTCCTACGCTGAGCAGTTCTTC. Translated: CASSIVERSYAEQFF.

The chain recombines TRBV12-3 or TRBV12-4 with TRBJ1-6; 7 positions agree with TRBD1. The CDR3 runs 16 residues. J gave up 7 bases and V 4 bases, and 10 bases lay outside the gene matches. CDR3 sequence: CASSSNFRGMNSPLHF. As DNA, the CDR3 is TGTGCCAGCAGTTCCAATTTCAGGGGGATGAATTCACCCCTCCACTTT.

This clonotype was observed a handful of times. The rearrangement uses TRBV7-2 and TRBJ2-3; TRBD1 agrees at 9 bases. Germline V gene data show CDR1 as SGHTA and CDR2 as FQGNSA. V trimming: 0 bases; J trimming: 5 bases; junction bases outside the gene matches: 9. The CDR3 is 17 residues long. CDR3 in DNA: TGTGCCAGCAGCTTAGCGCGTGGACAGGGGTATAGAGATACGCAGTATTTT. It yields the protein CASSLARGQGYRDTQYF.

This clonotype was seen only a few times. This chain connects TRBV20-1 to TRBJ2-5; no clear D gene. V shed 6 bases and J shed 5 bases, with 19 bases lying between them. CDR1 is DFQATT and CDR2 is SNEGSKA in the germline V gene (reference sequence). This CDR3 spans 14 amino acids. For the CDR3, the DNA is TGCAGTGCGAAGTTCCCCAACCTTCGTGAGACCCAGTACTTC. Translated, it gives CSAKFPNLRETQYF.

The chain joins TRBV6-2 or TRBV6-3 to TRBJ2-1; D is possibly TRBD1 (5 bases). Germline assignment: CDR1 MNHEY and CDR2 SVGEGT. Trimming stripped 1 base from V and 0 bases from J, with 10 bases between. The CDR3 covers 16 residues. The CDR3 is CASSYWGILSYNEQFF. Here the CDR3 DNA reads TGTGCCAGCAGTTACTGGGGCATACTCTCCTACAATGAGCAGTTCTTC.

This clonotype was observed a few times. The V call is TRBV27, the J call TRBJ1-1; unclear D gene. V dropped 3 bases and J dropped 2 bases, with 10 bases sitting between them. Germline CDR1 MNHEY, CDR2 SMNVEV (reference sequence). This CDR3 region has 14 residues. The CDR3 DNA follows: TGTGCCAGCAGTTTTCGCACGCCAAACACTGAAGCTTTCTTT. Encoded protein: CASSFRTPNTEAFF.

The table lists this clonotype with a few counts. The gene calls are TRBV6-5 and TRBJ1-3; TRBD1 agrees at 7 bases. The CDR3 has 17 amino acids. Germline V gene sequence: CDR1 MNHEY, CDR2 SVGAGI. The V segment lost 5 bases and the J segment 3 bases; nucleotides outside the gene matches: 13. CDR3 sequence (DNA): TGTGCCAGCAGTGTCTCGAACAGGGGATTCAGTGGAAACACCATATATTTT. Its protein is CASSVSNRGFSGNTIYF.

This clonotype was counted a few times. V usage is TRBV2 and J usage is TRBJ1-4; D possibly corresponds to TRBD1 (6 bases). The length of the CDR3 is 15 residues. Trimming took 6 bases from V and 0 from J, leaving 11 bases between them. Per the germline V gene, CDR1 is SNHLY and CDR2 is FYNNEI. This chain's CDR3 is CASRQDSATNEKLFF. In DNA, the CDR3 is TGTGCCAGCAGGCAGGACAGTGCAACTAATGAAAAACTGTTTTTT.

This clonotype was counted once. CDR3 sequence reads: CATSNGAWGSYEQYF. CDR3 in DNA: TGTGCCACCAGCAACGGGGCCTGGGGGTCCTACGAGCAGTACTTC. The chain employs TRBV15 and TRBJ2-7, with D possibly called TRBD1 or TRBD2 (5 bases each). The CDR3 totals 15 residues. Germline CDR1 is LNHNV and CDR2 is YYDKDF (reference sequence). Trimming took off 4 bases at V and 1 base at J, with 14 bases between the two ends.

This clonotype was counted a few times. This chain's CDR3 is CASGYRGTHEQYF. In nucleotides, the CDR3 is TGTGCCAGCGGATACAGGGGAACCCACGAGCAGTACTTC. V usage is TRBV11-3 and J usage is TRBJ2-7; 7 bases agree with TRBD1. Trimming removed 8 bases from V and 5 bases from J; junction bases left unmatched: 9. The V gene's germline CDR1 is SGHNT and CDR2 YENEEA. The CDR3 is 13 residues long.